Listed below are T cell receptor beta chains from one sample, sequenced in a study of T-cell reconstitution after alpha-beta-depleted transplantation in children. In TCRdb, the PCR reads were re-called with MiXCR into one record per CDR3 protein. The sample includes 490,000 or so distinct CDR3 sequences, roughly 10% of them seen just once. Source: PBMCs, taken before TCRalphabeta/CD19-depleted stem cell transplant. These receptors originate from a child aged 2-15 years with inherited bone marrow failure, due to receive a stem cell transplant. CDR3s include the opening cysteine and the closing phenylalanine or tryptophan. The order of the fields is V gene, clone size, J gene, D gene, CDR3 DNA, CDR3 protein. The D gene is left open where the match is weak. Clone size, where shown, is once, few, many, or a class for clones that have expanded.

v_gene: TRBV6-5
abundance: many
j_gene: TRBJ1-6
d_gene: TRBD1
CDR3nt: TGTGCCAGCAGTTCGACACCCGGGACAGGTGGTTCACCCCTCCACTTT
CDR3aa: CASSSTPGTGGSPLHF

v_gene: TRBV20-1
abundance: many
j_gene: TRBJ2-1
d_gene: NA
CDR3nt: TGCAGTGCTAGACGACAGTCCTTGCTTGGGGAGCAGTTCTTC
CDR3aa: CSARRQSLLGEQFF

v_gene: TRBV20-1
abundance: many
j_gene: TRBJ2-1
d_gene: TRBD2
CDR3nt: TGCAGTGTTGGGCTAGCGGACTACAATGAGCAGTTCTTC
CDR3aa: CSVGLADYNEQFF

v_gene: TRBV20-1
abundance: NA
j_gene: TRBJ2-1
d_gene: TRBD2
CDR3nt: TGCAGTGCCCACCCGGCTAGGTTTATGACTAGCGGGAGGGCCGAGGGAAATGAGCAGTTCTTC
CDR3aa: CSAHPARFMTSGRAEGNEQFF

v_gene: TRBV5-1
abundance: NA
j_gene: TRBJ2-2
d_gene: NA
CDR3nt: TGCGCCAGCAGCTTGAAGTCGTACACCGGGGAGCTGTTTTTT
CDR3aa: CASSLKSYTGELFF

v_gene: TRBV28
abundance: many
j_gene: TRBJ1-3
d_gene: NA
CDR3nt: TGTGCCAGCATCTTGTCCCGGGATGGAAACACCATATATTTT
CDR3aa: CASILSRDGNTIYF

v_gene: TRBV6-5
abundance: many
j_gene: TRBJ1-1
d_gene: TRBD1
CDR3nt: TGTGCCAGCAGTTACTCCGGGACAGGGAACACTGAAGCTTTCTTT
CDR3aa: CASSYSGTGNTEAFF

v_gene: TRBV5-1
abundance: many
j_gene: TRBJ2-5
d_gene: TRBD1
CDR3nt: TGCGCCAGCAGCGAGGACAGGGGGCGGCAAGAGACCCAGTACTTC
CDR3aa: CASSEDRGRQETQYF

v_gene: TRBV6-1
abundance: NA
j_gene: TRBJ2-1
d_gene: NA
CDR3nt: TGTGCCAGCAGTGAACAGGGGATAAGGGACAACGAGCAGTTCTTC
CDR3aa: CASSEQGIRDNEQFF

v_gene: TRBV28
abundance: NA
j_gene: TRBJ1-5
d_gene: NA
CDR3nt: TGTGCCAGCAGTAAACAGGTGTTCAATCAGCCCCAGCATTTT
CDR3aa: CASSKQVFNQPQHF

v_gene: TRBV12-3/TRBV12-4
abundance: NA
j_gene: TRBJ2-3
d_gene: TRBD2
CDR3nt: TGTGCCAGCAGTCCCGCTAGCGGGAGTGGGCTTTGGACAGATACGCAGTATTTT
CDR3aa: CASSPASGSGLWTDTQYF

v_gene: TRBV6-1
abundance: few
j_gene: TRBJ1-2
d_gene: TRBD1
CDR3nt: TGTGCCAGCAGTCCCGACTCCGGGACAGATAACTATGGCTACACCTTC
CDR3aa: CASSPDSGTDNYGYTF

v_gene: TRBV5-1
abundance: many
j_gene: TRBJ1-2
d_gene: NA
CDR3nt: TGCGCCAGCAGCTTGGCCACAGACTATGGCTACACCTTC
CDR3aa: CASSLATDYGYTF

v_gene: TRBV7-2
abundance: many
j_gene: TRBJ2-2
d_gene: NA
CDR3nt: TGTGCCAGCAGCTCGACCATAACTGACGGGGAGCTGTTTTTT
CDR3aa: CASSSTITDGELFF

v_gene: TRBV12-3/TRBV12-4
abundance: many
j_gene: TRBJ2-5
d_gene: NA
CDR3nt: TGTGCCAGCAGTTCCCCTGGGGAGACCCAGTACTTC
CDR3aa: CASSSPGETQYF

v_gene: TRBV20-1
abundance: many
j_gene: TRBJ1-5
d_gene: NA
CDR3nt: TGCAGTGCTAGAGACGGAGGGTCCCTTAGCAATCAGCCCCAGCATTTT
CDR3aa: CSARDGGSLSNQPQHF

v_gene: TRBV5-1
abundance: many
j_gene: TRBJ2-3
d_gene: NA
CDR3nt: TGCGCCAGCATTCTAGGCAGGGCTAGCACAGATACGCAGTATTTT
CDR3aa: CASILGRASTDTQYF

v_gene: TRBV4-3
abundance: NA
j_gene: TRBJ2-1
d_gene: NA
CDR3nt: TGCGCCAGCAGCCAAGACCTAGCCAACTACAATGAGCAGTTCTTC
CDR3aa: CASSQDLANYNEQFF

v_gene: TRBV20-1
abundance: few
j_gene: TRBJ2-5
d_gene: NA
CDR3nt: TGCAGTGCTAGAGATCCGCGGGCCAGCCAAGAGACCCAGTACTTC
CDR3aa: CSARDPRASQETQYF

v_gene: TRBV29-1
abundance: NA
j_gene: TRBJ2-7
d_gene: TRBD1
CDR3nt: TGCAGCGTTGAGGGACAGTCTTACGAGCATTACTTC
CDR3aa: CSVEGQSYEHYF

v_gene: TRBV29-1
abundance: many
j_gene: TRBJ2-5
d_gene: NA
CDR3nt: TGCAGCGTTGCGCGGTTATGGCAGCGAAGGGAGACCCAGTACTTC
CDR3aa: CSVARLWQRRETQYF

v_gene: TRBV28
abundance: many
j_gene: TRBJ2-7
d_gene: NA
CDR3nt: TGTGCCAGCAGTTCCCCATGGACAGCCCCCTACGAGCAGTACTTC
CDR3aa: CASSSPWTAPYEQYF

v_gene: TRBV6-5
abundance: many
j_gene: TRBJ2-6
d_gene: TRBD1
CDR3nt: TGTGCCAGCAGTTCCCTAGGGACAGGGCCCAGCTCTGGGGCCAACGTCCTGACTTTC
CDR3aa: CASSSLGTGPSSGANVLTF

v_gene: TRBV5-1
abundance: many
j_gene: TRBJ2-1
d_gene: NA
CDR3nt: TGCGCCAGCAGCTTGGCGATTTTAAAGGGTTTCAATGAGCAGTTCTTC
CDR3aa: CASSLAILKGFNEQFF

v_gene: TRBV20-1
abundance: NA
j_gene: TRBJ1-4
d_gene: NA
CDR3nt: TGCTGTGCTAGAGATATTACGGGAAGGGACTATGAAAAACTGTTTTTT
CDR3aa: CCARDITGRDYEKLFF

v_gene: TRBV21-1
abundance: few
j_gene: TRBJ1-1
d_gene: NA
CDR3nt: TGTGCCAGCAGCAAAGATGAGGCCGGACAGAAAATTCCGAACACTGAAGCTTTCTTT
CDR3aa: CASSKDEAGQKIPNTEAFF

v_gene: TRBV29-1
abundance: many
j_gene: TRBJ2-1
d_gene: TRBD2
CDR3nt: TGCAGCGTGGTTAGCGGGAGGGGCTACAATGAGCAGTTCTTC
CDR3aa: CSVVSGRGYNEQFF

v_gene: TRBV7-6
abundance: NA
j_gene: TRBJ2-1
d_gene: TRBD2
CDR3nt: TGTGCCAGCAGCCGCCCTAGCGGGAGCGGGGCCACTGGGGCCTACAATGAGCAGTTCTTC
CDR3aa: CASSRPSGSGATGAYNEQFF

v_gene: TRBV4-3
abundance: many
j_gene: TRBJ1-1
d_gene: TRBD1
CDR3nt: TGCGCCAGCAGCCAAGATTGGACAGGGCGAATCACTGAAGCTTTCTTT
CDR3aa: CASSQDWTGRITEAFF

v_gene: TRBV27
abundance: NA
j_gene: TRBJ2-7
d_gene: NA
CDR3nt: TGTGCCAGCAGTTGGGCCGCGAGCTCCTACGAGCAGTACTTC
CDR3aa: CASSWAASSYEQYF

v_gene: TRBV12-3/TRBV12-4
abundance: many
j_gene: TRBJ2-1
d_gene: NA
CDR3nt: TGTGCCAGCAGTTTACCGGGTCTGGATGAGCAGTTCTTC
CDR3aa: CASSLPGLDEQFF

v_gene: TRBV24-1
abundance: few
j_gene: TRBJ2-1
d_gene: TRBD2
CDR3nt: TGTGCCACCAGTGATTTTCCTAGCGGGAGAGGATACAATGAGCAGTTCTTC
CDR3aa: CATSDFPSGRGYNEQFF

v_gene: TRBV18
abundance: many
j_gene: TRBJ2-5
d_gene: NA
CDR3nt: TGTGCCAGCTCAGTGACGGGAGACACCCAGTACTTC
CDR3aa: CASSVTGDTQYF

v_gene: TRBV12-3/TRBV12-4
abundance: many
j_gene: TRBJ2-4
d_gene: NA
CDR3nt: TGTGCCAGCAGTTTAGCACTAGTAGGCATTCAGTACTTC
CDR3aa: CASSLALVGIQYF

v_gene: TRBV7-9
abundance: many
j_gene: TRBJ2-2
d_gene: NA
CDR3nt: TGTGCCAGCAGCTCCCCCGGAACAACGAACACCGGGGAGCTGTTTTTT
CDR3aa: CASSSPGTTNTGELFF

v_gene: TRBV10-3
abundance: many
j_gene: TRBJ1-4
d_gene: TRBD1
CDR3nt: TGTGCTACCGGGACAGGGTATAAAAAACTGTTTTTT
CDR3aa: CATGTGYKKLFF

v_gene: TRBV18
abundance: few
j_gene: TRBJ2-7
d_gene: TRBD2
CDR3nt: TGTGCCAGCTCGGGACCAATTAGCGGGACGGGCGAGCAGTACTTC
CDR3aa: CASSGPISGTGEQYF

v_gene: TRBV11-2
abundance: many
j_gene: TRBJ2-1
d_gene: NA
CDR3nt: TGTGCCAGCAGCTCAATCCTACGGGACGCCTACAATGAGCAGTTCTTC
CDR3aa: CASSSILRDAYNEQFF

v_gene: TRBV12-3/TRBV12-4
abundance: many
j_gene: TRBJ2-1
d_gene: TRBD1
CDR3nt: TGTGCCAGCCTCGACAGGGGGAGATACAATGAGCAGTTCTTC
CDR3aa: CASLDRGRYNEQFF

v_gene: TRBV20-1
abundance: many
j_gene: TRBJ2-7
d_gene: TRBD2
CDR3nt: TGCAGTGCTTGGCGTCCGCGGGAGATGACCTACGAGCAGTACTTC
CDR3aa: CSAWRPREMTYEQYF

v_gene: TRBV27
abundance: many
j_gene: TRBJ1-6
d_gene: NA
CDR3nt: TGTGCCAGCAGTCCTGGAGTGCATTCACCCCTCCACTTT
CDR3aa: CASSPGVHSPLHF

v_gene: TRBV15
abundance: few
j_gene: TRBJ1-1
d_gene: NA
CDR3nt: TGTGCCACCAGCAGAGATCGGCCTTGGGGCACTGAAGCTTTCTTT
CDR3aa: CATSRDRPWGTEAFF

v_gene: TRBV29-1
abundance: few
j_gene: TRBJ2-7
d_gene: NA
CDR3nt: TGCAGCGTTGGGGGCACTACCCAATACGAGCAGTACTTC
CDR3aa: CSVGGTTQYEQYF

v_gene: TRBV5-4
abundance: few
j_gene: TRBJ2-5
d_gene: NA
CDR3nt: TGTGCCATCTCATTCGGGACCCGGGGAGAGACCCAGTACTTC
CDR3aa: CAISFGTRGETQYF

v_gene: TRBV28
abundance: few
j_gene: TRBJ1-2
d_gene: TRBD1
CDR3nt: TGTGCCAGCAGTTTCAGTACAGGGACAGGTGGACGCTACACCTTC
CDR3aa: CASSFSTGTGGRYTF

v_gene: TRBV4-3
abundance: many
j_gene: TRBJ2-7
d_gene: NA
CDR3nt: TGCGCCAGCAGCCGCCCGGGGGCCGCGTCCTACGAGCAGTACTTC
CDR3aa: CASSRPGAASYEQYF

v_gene: TRBV5-4
abundance: NA
j_gene: TRBJ2-6
d_gene: NA
CDR3nt: TGTGCCAGCAGCTTGGAACAGTACGGGGCCAACGTCCTGACTTTC
CDR3aa: CASSLEQYGANVLTF

v_gene: TRBV9
abundance: many
j_gene: TRBJ2-7
d_gene: NA
CDR3nt: TGTGCCAGCAGCGTAGCTGCAGACAGGTCCTACGAGCAGTACTTC
CDR3aa: CASSVAADRSYEQYF